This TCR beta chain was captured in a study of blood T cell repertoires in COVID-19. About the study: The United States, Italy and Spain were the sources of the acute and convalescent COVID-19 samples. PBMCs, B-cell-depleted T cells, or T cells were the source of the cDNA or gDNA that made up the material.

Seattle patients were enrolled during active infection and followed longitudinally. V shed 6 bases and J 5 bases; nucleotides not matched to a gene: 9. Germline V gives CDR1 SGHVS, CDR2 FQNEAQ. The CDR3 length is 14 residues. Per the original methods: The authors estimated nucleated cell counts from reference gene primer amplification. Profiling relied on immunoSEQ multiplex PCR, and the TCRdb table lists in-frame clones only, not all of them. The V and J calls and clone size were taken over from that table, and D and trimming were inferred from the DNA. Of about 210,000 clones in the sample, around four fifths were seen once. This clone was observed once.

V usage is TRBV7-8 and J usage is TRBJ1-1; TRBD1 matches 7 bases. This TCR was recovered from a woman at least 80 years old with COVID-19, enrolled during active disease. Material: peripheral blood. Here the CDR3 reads CASRSDRVGTEAFF. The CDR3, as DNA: TGTGCCAGCAGGAGCGACAGGGTGGGGACTGAAGCTTTCTTT.